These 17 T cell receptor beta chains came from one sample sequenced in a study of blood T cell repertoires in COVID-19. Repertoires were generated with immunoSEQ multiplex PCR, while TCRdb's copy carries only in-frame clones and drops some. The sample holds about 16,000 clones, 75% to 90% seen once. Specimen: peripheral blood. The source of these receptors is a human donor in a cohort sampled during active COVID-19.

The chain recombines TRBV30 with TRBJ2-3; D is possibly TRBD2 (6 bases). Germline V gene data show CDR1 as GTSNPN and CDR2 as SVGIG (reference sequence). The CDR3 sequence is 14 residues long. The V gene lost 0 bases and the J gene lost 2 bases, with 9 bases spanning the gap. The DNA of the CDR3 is TGTGCCTGGAGTGTAGGCGGGGACACAGATACGCAGTATTTT. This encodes CAWSVGGDTDTQYF.

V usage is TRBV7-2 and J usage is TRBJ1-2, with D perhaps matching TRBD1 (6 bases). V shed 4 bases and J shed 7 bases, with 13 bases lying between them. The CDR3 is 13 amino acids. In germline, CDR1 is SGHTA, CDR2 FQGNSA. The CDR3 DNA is TGTGCCAGCAGCTCCACAGGGTTCCCTGGCTACACCTTC. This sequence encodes CASSSTGFPGYTF.

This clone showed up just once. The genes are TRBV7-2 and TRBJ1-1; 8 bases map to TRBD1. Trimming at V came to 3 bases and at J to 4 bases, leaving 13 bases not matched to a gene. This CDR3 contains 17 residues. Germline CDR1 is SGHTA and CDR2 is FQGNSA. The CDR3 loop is CASSFRPRGLKITEAFF. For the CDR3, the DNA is TGTGCCAGCAGCTTCCGACCCAGGGGGCTCAAGATCACTGAAGCTTTCTTT.

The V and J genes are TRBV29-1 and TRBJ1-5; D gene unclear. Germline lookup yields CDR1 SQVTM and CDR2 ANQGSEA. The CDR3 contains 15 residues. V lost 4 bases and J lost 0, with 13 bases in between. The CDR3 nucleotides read TGCAGCGTTGTAGTGGGCGCCTCTAGCAATCAGCCCCAGCATTTT. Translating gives CSVVVGASSNQPQHF.

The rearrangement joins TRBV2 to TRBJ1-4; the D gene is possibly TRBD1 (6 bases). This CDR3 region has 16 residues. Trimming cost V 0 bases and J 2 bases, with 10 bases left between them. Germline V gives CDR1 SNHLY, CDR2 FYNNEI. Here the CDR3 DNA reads TGTGCCAGCAGTGAAGCGGCGAGGGGGACTAATGAAAAACTGTTTTTT. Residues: CASSEAARGTNEKLFF.

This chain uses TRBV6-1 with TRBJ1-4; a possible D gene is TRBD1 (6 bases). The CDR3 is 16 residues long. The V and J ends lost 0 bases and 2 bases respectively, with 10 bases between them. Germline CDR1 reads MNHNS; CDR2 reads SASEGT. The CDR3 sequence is CASSEARGSTNEKLFF. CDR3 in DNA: TGTGCCAGCAGTGAAGCTAGGGGGTCGACTAATGAAAAACTGTTTTTT.

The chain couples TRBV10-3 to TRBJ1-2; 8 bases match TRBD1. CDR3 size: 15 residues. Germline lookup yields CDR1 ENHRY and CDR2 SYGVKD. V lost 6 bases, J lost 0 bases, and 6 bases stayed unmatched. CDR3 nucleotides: TGTGCCATCAGCGGTGGGACAGGACCTAACTATGGCTACACCTTC. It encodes CAISGGTGPNYGYTF.

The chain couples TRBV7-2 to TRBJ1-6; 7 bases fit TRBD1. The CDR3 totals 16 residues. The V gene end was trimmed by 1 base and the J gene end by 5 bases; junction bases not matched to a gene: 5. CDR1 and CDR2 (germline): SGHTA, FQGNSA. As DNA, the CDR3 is TGTGCCAGCAGCTTAGACAGGGGAGTAAATAATTCACCCCTCCACTTT. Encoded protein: CASSLDRGVNNSPLHF.

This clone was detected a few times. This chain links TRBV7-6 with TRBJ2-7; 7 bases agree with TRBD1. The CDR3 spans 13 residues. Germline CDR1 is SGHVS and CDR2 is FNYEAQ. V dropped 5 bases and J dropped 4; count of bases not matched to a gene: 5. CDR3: CASSRTGQYEQYF. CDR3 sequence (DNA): TGTGCCAGCAGCCGGACAGGACAATACGAGCAGTACTTC.

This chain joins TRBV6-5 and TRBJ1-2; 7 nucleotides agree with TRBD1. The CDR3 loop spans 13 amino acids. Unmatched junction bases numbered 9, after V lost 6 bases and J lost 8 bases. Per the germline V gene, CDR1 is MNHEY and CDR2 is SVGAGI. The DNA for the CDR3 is TGTGCCAGCAGCCTTACAGGGGTACGGGGCTACACCTTC. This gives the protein CASSLTGVRGYTF.

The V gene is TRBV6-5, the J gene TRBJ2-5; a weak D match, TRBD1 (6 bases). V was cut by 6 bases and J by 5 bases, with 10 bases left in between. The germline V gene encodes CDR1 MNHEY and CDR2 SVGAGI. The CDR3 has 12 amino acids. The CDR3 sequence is CASRQGFETQYF. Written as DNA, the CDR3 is TGTGCCAGCAGACAGGGTTTCGAGACCCAGTACTTC.

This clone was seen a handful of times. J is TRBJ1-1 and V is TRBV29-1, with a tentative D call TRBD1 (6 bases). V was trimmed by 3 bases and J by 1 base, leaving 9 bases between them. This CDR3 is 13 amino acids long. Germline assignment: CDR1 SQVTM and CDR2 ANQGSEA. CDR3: CSVDGQKNTEAFF. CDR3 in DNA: TGCAGCGTTGACGGACAGAAGAACACTGAAGCTTTCTTT.

CDR3 nucleotides: TGTGCCAGCAGCCGGACAGGGAATCAAGAGACCCAGTACTTC. Amino acids: CASSRTGNQETQYF. This rearrangement joins TRBV5-4 to TRBJ2-5, with 8 bases aligning to TRBD1. J was trimmed by 2 bases and V by 4 bases; bases with no gene match: 4. Per the germline V gene, CDR1 is SGHNT and CDR2 is YYREEE (reference sequence). The CDR3 runs 14 residues.

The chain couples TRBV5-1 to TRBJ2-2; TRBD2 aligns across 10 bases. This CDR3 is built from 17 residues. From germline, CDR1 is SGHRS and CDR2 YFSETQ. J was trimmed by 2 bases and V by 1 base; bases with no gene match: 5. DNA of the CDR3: TGCGCCAGCAGCTTGCCCCTAGCGGGGGATAACACCGGGGAGCTGTTTTTT. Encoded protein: CASSLPLAGDNTGELFF.

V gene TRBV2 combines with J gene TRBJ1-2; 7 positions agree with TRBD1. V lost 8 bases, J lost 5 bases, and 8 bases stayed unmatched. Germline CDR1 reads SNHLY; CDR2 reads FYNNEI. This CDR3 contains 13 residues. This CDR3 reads CASVGTVPYGYTF. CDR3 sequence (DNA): TGTGCCAGCGTCGGGACAGTCCCTTATGGCTACACCTTC.

The CDR3 DNA reads as TGTGCCAGCAGCTCGGGACAGTCGGGCTCCTATAATTCACCCCTCCACTTT. Translated, it gives CASSSGQSGSYNSPLHF. The gene calls are TRBV5-6 and TRBJ1-6; TRBD1 matches at 7 bases. The germline V gene encodes CDR1 SGHDT and CDR2 YYEEEE. V lost 3 bases and J lost 0; bases outside the gene matches: 6. This CDR3 is built from 17 residues.

CDR3 nucleotide sequence: TGTGCCTGGAGTCGGGGGTCTGTGCGGGACAGGAACACTGAAGCTTTCTTT. Its protein product is CAWSRGSVRDRNTEAFF. The chain uses TRBV30 and TRBJ1-1; 7 bases match TRBD1. CDR1 is GTSNPN and CDR2 is SVGIG in the germline V gene (reference sequence). After removal of 2 bases from V and 1 base from J, the junction contained 13 bases not matched to a gene. This CDR3 has 17 amino acids.